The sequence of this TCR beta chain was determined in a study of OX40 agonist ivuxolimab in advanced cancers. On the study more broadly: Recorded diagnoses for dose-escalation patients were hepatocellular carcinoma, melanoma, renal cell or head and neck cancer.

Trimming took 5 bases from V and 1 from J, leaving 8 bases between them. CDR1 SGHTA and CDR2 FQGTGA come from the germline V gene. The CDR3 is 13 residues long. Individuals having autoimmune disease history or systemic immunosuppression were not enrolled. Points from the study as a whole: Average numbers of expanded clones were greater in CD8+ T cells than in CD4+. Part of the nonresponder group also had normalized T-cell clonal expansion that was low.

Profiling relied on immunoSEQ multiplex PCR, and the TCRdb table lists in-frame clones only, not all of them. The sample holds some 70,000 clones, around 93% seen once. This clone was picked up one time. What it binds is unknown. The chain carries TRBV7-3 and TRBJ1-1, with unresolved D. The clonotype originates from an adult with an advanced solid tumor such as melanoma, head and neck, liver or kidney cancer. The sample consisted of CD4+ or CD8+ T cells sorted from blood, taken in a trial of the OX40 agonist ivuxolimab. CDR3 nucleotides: TGTGCCAGCAGCGCTCAGGAGAACACTGAAGCTTTCTTT. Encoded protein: CASSAQENTEAFF.